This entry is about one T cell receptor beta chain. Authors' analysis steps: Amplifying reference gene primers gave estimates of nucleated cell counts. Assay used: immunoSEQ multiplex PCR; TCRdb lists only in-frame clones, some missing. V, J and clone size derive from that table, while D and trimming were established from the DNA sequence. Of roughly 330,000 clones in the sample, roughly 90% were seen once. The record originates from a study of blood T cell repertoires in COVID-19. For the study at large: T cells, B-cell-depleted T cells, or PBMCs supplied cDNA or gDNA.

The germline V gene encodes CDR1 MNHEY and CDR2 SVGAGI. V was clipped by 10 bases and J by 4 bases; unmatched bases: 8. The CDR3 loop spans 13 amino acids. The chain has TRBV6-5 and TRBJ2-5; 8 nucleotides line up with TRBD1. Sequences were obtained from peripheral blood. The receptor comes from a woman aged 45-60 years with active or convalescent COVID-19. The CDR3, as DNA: TGTGCCATCGAGGACAGGGACAGAGAGACCCAGTACTTC. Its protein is CAIEDRDRETQYF.